These 6 T cell receptor beta chains came from one sample sequenced in a study of cytomegalovirus exposure and HLA in healthy donors. Researchers ran the PCR with 60 Vbeta and 13 Jbeta primers. Using immunoSEQ multiplex PCR, the repertoire was profiled, and TCRdb retains in-frame clones only, with some absent. The sample has about 160,000 clones, approximately 82% seen once. The sequenced material came from PBMCs. Receptors originate from a male donor in good health and CMV-seropositive.

The rearrangement uses TRBV6-5 and TRBJ1-1; no firm D call. Trimming took 0 bases from V and 0 from J, leaving 11 bases between them. Germline lookup yields CDR1 MNHEY and CDR2 SVGAGI. The length of the CDR3 is 16 residues. The DNA for the CDR3 is TGTGCCAGCAGTTACTCGTTTGAGGTTCTGAACACTGAAGCTTTCTTT. Protein sequence: CASSYSFEVLNTEAFF.

The chain joins TRBV2 to TRBJ1-1, with D uncertain. V lost 8 bases and J lost 1, with 5 bases in between. The length of the CDR3 is 11 residues. Germline CDR1 is SNHLY and CDR2 is FYNNEI. The CDR3 nucleotides read TGTGCCAGCCCGGGGAACACTGAAGCTTTCTTT. Its protein is CASPGNTEAFF.

This chain connects TRBV7-7 to TRBJ2-7; the match to TRBD1 covers 8 bases. Germline V gene lookup returns CDR1 SSHAT and CDR2 FNYEAQ (reference sequence). This CDR3 is 13 amino acids long. V gave up 5 bases and J gave up 5 bases; unmatched junction bases: 5. As DNA, the CDR3 is TGTGCCAGCAGCCTCGACAGGGGCGACGAGCAGTACTTC. Protein sequence: CASSLDRGDEQYF.

This clone appeared a few times. V gene TRBV2 combines with J gene TRBJ1-2, with 12 bases identical to TRBD1. This CDR3 is 14 amino acids long. Unmatched junction bases numbered 5, after V lost 6 bases and J lost 6 bases. The germline V gene has CDR1 SNHLY and CDR2 FYNNEI. The CDR3 here is CASRTGTGGDGYTF. CDR3 DNA: TGTGCCAGCAGGACCGGGACAGGGGGCGATGGCTACACCTTC.

The chain links TRBV18 to TRBJ1-1, with TRBD1 matching over 9 bases. There are 14 residues in the CDR3. Trimming took 5 bases from V and 5 from J; bases not matched to a gene: 6. Per germline, CDR1 KGHSH and CDR2 LQKENI. Here the CDR3 DNA reads TGTGCCAGCTCAGCGGGACAGGGAAGGACTGAAGCTTTCTTT. Amino acids: CASSAGQGRTEAFF.

The V and J genes are TRBV27 and TRBJ1-1, with 7 bases matching TRBD1. V lost 5 bases and J lost 7; bases outside the gene matches: 4. The germline V gene has CDR1 MNHEY and CDR2 SMNVEV (reference sequence). This CDR3 is 12 amino acids long. For the CDR3, the DNA is TGTGCCAGCAGTAGACAGGGAAATGAAGCTTTCTTT. Encoded protein: CASSRQGNEAFF.